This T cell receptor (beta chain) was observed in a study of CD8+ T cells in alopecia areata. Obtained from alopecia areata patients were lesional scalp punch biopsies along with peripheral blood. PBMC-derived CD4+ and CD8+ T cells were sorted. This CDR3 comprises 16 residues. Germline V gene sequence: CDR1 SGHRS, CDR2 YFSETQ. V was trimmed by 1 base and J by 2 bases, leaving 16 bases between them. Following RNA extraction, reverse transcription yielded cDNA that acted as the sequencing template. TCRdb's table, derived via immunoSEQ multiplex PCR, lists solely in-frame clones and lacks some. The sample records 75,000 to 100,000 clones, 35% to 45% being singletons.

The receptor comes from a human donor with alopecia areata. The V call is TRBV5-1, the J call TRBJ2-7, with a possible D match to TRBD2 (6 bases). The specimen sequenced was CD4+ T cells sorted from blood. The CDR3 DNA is TGCGCCAGCAGCTTGTTCTCTGGGTCGGGGGCCTACGAGCAGTACTTC. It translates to CASSLFSGSGAYEQYF.